This T cell receptor (beta chain) derives from a study of T cell repertoires in cytomegalovirus infection. Study details: Public TCR beta signatures marked donors with CMV infection and the matching HLA. Whole-study results and caveats: Across the ex vivo response, the dominant clonotypes were HLA-C-restricted CMV-specific TCR beta clonotypes. Carriage of CMV together with the relevant HLA was identifiable through cumulative public TCR beta family frequency.

TCRdb called the reads again in MiXCR, with one record for every CDR3 protein. The repertoire holds about 360,000 distinct CDR3 sequences, with 15% to 20% as singletons. For this clonotype: What it binds is not known.

Germline values: CDR1 SQVTM, CDR2 ANQGSEA. The CDR3 loop spans 13 amino acids. V shed 5 bases, J shed 5 bases, and the junction held 7 bases outside the gene matches. Specimen: PBMCs. The chain recombines TRBV29-1 with TRBJ2-7; 9 positions agree with TRBD2. This TCR was recovered from a human donor in good health (CMV status not recorded). Some clones in this sample may be carry-over from other donors' samples. In DNA form, the CDR3 reads TGCAGCGTTCTTAGCGGGGGACGCAACGAGCAGTACTTC. It translates to CSVLSGGRNEQYF.